This TCR beta chain was recovered during a study of blood T cell repertoires in COVID-19. Study at large: Donors in the United States, Italy and Spain gave samples during acute or convalescent COVID-19. Sources were T cells, B-cell-depleted T cells, or PBMCs; the material itself was cDNA or gDNA.

Authors' analysis steps: How many nucleated cells were present was estimated from reference gene primer amplification. Method: immunoSEQ multiplex PCR; TCRdb's copy keeps in-frame clones and lacks some. V, J and clone size are those of that table, while D and trimming were read from the DNA. The repertoire has 150,000 to 200,000 clones, 86% of them found once; the top ten carry roughly 3.3%. V shed 4 bases and J 0 bases; nucleotides not matched to a gene: 5. The CDR3 covers 17 residues. The V gene's germline CDR1 is MGHRA and CDR2 YSYEKL. The V and J genes are TRBV4-1 and TRBJ2-1, with 11 bases aligning to TRBD2. Sample: peripheral blood. This clonotype was sampled from a man between 65 and 85 years old with acute or convalescent COVID-19. Written as DNA, the CDR3 is TGCGCCAGCAGCCCGCGAACTAGCGGGAGCTCCTACAATGAGCAGTTCTTC. It translates to CASSPRTSGSSYNEQFF.